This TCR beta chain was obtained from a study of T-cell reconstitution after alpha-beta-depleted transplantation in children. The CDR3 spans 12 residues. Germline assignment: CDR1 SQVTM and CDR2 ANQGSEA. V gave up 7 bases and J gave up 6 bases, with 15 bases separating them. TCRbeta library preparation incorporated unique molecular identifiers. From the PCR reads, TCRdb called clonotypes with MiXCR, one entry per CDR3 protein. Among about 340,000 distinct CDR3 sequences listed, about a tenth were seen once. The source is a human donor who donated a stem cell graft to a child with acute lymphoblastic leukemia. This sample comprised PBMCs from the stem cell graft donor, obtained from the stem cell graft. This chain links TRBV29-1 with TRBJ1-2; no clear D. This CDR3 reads CSDDSETDGYTF. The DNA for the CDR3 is TGCAGCGATGATTCCGAGACGGATGGCTACACCTTC.